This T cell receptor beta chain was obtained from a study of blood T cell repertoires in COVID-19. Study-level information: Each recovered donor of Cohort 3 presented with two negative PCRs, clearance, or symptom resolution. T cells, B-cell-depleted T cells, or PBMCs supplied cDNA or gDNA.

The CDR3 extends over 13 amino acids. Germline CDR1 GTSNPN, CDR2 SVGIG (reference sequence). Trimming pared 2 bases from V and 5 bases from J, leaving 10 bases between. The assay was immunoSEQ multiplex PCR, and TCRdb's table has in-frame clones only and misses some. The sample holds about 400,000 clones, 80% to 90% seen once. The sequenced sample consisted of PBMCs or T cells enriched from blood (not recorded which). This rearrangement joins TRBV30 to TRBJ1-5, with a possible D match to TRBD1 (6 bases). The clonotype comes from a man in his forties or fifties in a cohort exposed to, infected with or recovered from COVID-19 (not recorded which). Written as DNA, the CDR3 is TGTGCCTGGAGTCTGGACAGTTATCAGCCCCAGCATTTT. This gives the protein CAWSLDSYQPQHF.